These T cell receptor beta chains were read from a single sample in a study of T cell clones after liver transplantation. TCRdb's table, derived via immunoSEQ multiplex PCR, lists solely in-frame clones and lacks some. The sample includes roughly 19,000 clones, 75% to 80% of them seen just once. Specimen: CD8+ T cells from blood, collected approximately 54 months after liver transplant. These receptors came from a human patient who received a liver transplant. Part of the T cell pool may stem from the graft donor. Both conserved end residues are part of each CDR3. D genes are given only for firm matches. Part of the rows lack a size; the others show once, few, many or a class for expanded clones.

abundance,v_gene,d_gene,j_gene,CDR3nt,CDR3aa
once,TRBV2,TRBD1,TRBJ1-1,TGTGCCAGCAGTTCACTTTTTGACAGGGGAACTGAAGCTTTCTTT,CASSSLFDRGTEAFF
-,TRBV5-5,-,TRBJ1-2,TGTGCCAGCAGCTTGGCTTCTCCCAGCAACTATGGCTACACCTTC,CASSLASPSNYGYTF
medium-sized,TRBV11-3,-,TRBJ2-7,TGTGCCAGCAGCTTTCTCGCGTCTGGCTACGAGCAGTACTTC,CASSFLASGYEQYF
-,TRBV10-1,-,TRBJ2-7,TGCGCCAGCAGTGAGACTAGAACGGGCGAGCAGTACTTC,CASSETRTGEQYF
-,TRBV7-7,TRBD1,TRBJ2-5,TGTGCCAGCAGCCTGGGCGTCGGTTCAGGGGGAAACCAAGAGACCCAGTACTTC,CASSLGVGSGGNQETQYF
-,TRBV7-9,TRBD1,TRBJ2-1,TGTGCCAGCAGCTCATCCGGGACAGGGACCTACAATGAGCAGTTCTTC,CASSSSGTGTYNEQFF
-,TRBV27,-,TRBJ1-2,TGTGCCAGCAGTTTAAGGACAAACTATGGCTACACCTTC,CASSLRTNYGYTF
-,TRBV7-9,-,TRBJ2-5,TGTGCCAGCAGCTTACAGCCCAGAGAGACCCAGTACTTC,CASSLQPRETQYF
-,TRBV7-8,TRBD2,TRBJ2-1,TGTGCCAGCAGCTTAGCTGGGAGCGGGGGGCATGAGCAGTTCTTC,CASSLAGSGGHEQFF
-,TRBV29-1,-,TRBJ1-3,TGCAGCGCCTTAGGGGCTAACTCTGGAAACACCATATATTTT,CSALGANSGNTIYF
-,TRBV28,-,TRBJ1-2,TGTGCCAGCAGAATGGTAGGGGAGGGCCTTGGCTACACCTTC,CASRMVGEGLGYTF
-,TRBV27,TRBD1,TRBJ2-7,TGTGCCAGCAGTTTACGGACAGGGGGGATCGAGCAGTACTTC,CASSLRTGGIEQYF
-,TRBV7-9,-,TRBJ1-1,TGTGCCAGCAACTTATTTGGGGAGGCTGAAGCTTTCTTT,CASNLFGEAEAFF
-,TRBV7-6,-,TRBJ2-7,TGTGCCAGCAGCCTGGGGACTGCCTACGAGCAGTACTTC,CASSLGTAYEQYF
-,TRBV23-1,-,TRBJ1-1,TGCGCCAGCAGTCAATTGGGATGTTTGGAGGGCGCAACTGAAGCTTTCTTT,CASSQLGCLEGATEAFF
-,TRBV11-2,TRBD1,TRBJ2-5,TGTGCCAGCAGCTTAGGACAGGGGAGGGAGACCCAGTACTTC,CASSLGQGRETQYF
-,TRBV11-2,-,TRBJ2-5,TGTGCCAGCAGCTTATGGCAGGGGGAGACCCAGTACTTC,CASSLWQGETQYF
-,TRBV7-9,TRBD1,TRBJ2-7,TGTGCCAGCAGCTTCTACAGGGGTTCCTACGAGCAGTACTTC,CASSFYRGSYEQYF
-,TRBV7-6,TRBD2,TRBJ2-5,TGTGCCAGCAGCTTCCGGGGAGGGACAGAGACCCAGTACTTC,CASSFRGGTETQYF
-,TRBV15,TRBD1,TRBJ2-5,TGTGCCACCAGCACGACACTCGGACAGGGACTGATAGAGACCCAGTACTTC,CATSTTLGQGLIETQYF
-,TRBV6-5,-,TRBJ1-5,TGTGCCAGCAGTTACTCGAATGGCAATCAGCCCCAGCATTTT,CASSYSNGNQPQHF
-,TRBV28,TRBD1,TRBJ1-5,TGTGCCAGCAGTGGGACAGGGGGTCGATCTCAGCCCCAGCATTTT,CASSGTGGRSQPQHF
-,TRBV10-2,-,TRBJ2-7,TGCGCCAGTTTGTTCCGATCCTACGAGCAGTACTTC,CASLFRSYEQYF
-,TRBV2,TRBD2,TRBJ2-2,TGTGCCAGCAGTCATGGGACTAGCGGGGGGGCCATTATGCCCGGGGAGCTGTTTTTT,CASSHGTSGGAIMPGELFF
-,TRBV9,-,TRBJ2-3,TGTGCCAGCAGCGTAGCGTTTACAGGACGGGCAGATACGCAGTATTTT,CASSVAFTGRADTQYF
-,TRBV29-1,-,TRBJ2-7,TGCAGCGTCCGGGTTTCCTACGAGCAGTACTTC,CSVRVSYEQYF
-,TRBV5-4,-,TRBJ2-1,TGTGCCAGCCTAGGAAACAATGAGCAGTTCTTC,CASLGNNEQFF
-,TRBV19,-,TRBJ2-3,TGTGCCAGTAGTATGTTGGCAGGCGGCACAGATACGCAGTATTTT,CASSMLAGGTDTQYF
-,TRBV5-8,-,TRBJ2-1,TGTGCCAGCAGCCCGGACGGGAGCTCCTACAATGAGCAGTTCTTC,CASSPDGSSYNEQFF
-,TRBV2,-,TRBJ2-1,TGTGCCAGCAGTGGAGGGAGCTCCTACAATGAGCAGTTCTTC,CASSGGSSYNEQFF
-,TRBV6-6,-,TRBJ2-7,TGTGCCAGCAACATCGGGACGAGGGGGGCATCCTACGAGCAGTACTTC,CASNIGTRGASYEQYF
-,TRBV27,TRBD2,TRBJ2-3,TGTGCCAGCAGTTTTATAGCGGGGAGCACAGATACGCAGTATTTT,CASSFIAGSTDTQYF
-,TRBV21-1,-,TRBJ1-2,TGTGCCAGCAGCAGACGACAGGGGTGCTATGGCTACACCTTC,CASSRRQGCYGYTF
-,TRBV18,-,TRBJ1-4,TGTGCCAGCTCCTCGGGCGAAGGGAAACTGTTTTTT,CASSSGEGKLFF
-,TRBV9,TRBD1,TRBJ1-2,TGTGCCAGCAGCCCCCGACAGGGGGCGAGGTCCTATGGCTACACCTTC,CASSPRQGARSYGYTF
once,TRBV2,-,TRBJ2-2,TGTGCCAGCACCGATAGGCACAGTAGCACCGGGGAGCTGTTTTTT,CASTDRHSSTGELFF
-,TRBV7-9,-,TRBJ2-4,TGTGCCAGCAGCTTAACCCGGGGGATGGAAAACATTCAGTACTTC,CASSLTRGMENIQYF
few,TRBV7-3,TRBD1,TRBJ1-6,TGTGCCAGCAGCCAGGACAGGGCGAAACCCCTCCACTTT,CASSQDRAKPLHF
-,TRBV7-9,-,TRBJ2-2,TGTGCCAGCAGCCAGGGACAGAACACCGGGGAGCTGTTTTTT,CASSQGQNTGELFF
-,TRBV5-4,-,TRBJ2-1,TGTGCCAGCAGCTTTCTGGGGGGGCTGACGAGATCCTACAATGAGCAGTTCTTC,CASSFLGGLTRSYNEQFF
-,TRBV4-1,-,TRBJ1-1,TGCGCCAGCAGCCAAGACCCCCAACAGGTGAACACTGAAGCTTTCTTT,CASSQDPQQVNTEAFF
-,TRBV28,TRBD2,TRBJ2-3,TGTGCCAGCAGTTCTCCGATCGGGGGGGATCCCACAGATACGCAGTATTTT,CASSSPIGGDPTDTQYF
-,TRBV30,-,TRBJ2-5,TGTGCCTGGAGATCTGGGGGGCCGGGGGAGACCCAGTACTTC,CAWRSGGPGETQYF
-,TRBV19,-,TRBJ1-1,TGTGCCAGTAGTCTCATCTACGGAGGGGACACTGAAGCTTTCTTT,CASSLIYGGDTEAFF
-,TRBV28,TRBD2,TRBJ2-1,TGTGCCAGCAGTTTAGGACTAGCGGGGGGCAGCAATGAGCAGTTCTTC,CASSLGLAGGSNEQFF
-,TRBV6-4,-,TRBJ1-4,TGTGCCAGCAGTGAAACGCAGATGCCTAATGAAAAACTGTTTTTT,CASSETQMPNEKLFF
-,TRBV7-9,-,TRBJ2-3,TGTGCCAGCAGCGGCTACCCTTACACAGATACGCAGTATTTT,CASSGYPYTDTQYF
-,TRBV6-1,TRBD1,TRBJ2-3,TGTGCCAGCAGTGGTCACCGGGACAGGTTAACCTTTAGCACAGATACGCAGTATTTT,CASSGHRDRLTFSTDTQYF